This T cell receptor (beta chain) was sequenced in a study of blood T cell repertoires in COVID-19. Study in general: Collection of acute and convalescent COVID-19 samples took place in the United States, Italy and Spain. T cells, B-cell-depleted T cells, or PBMCs supplied cDNA or gDNA.

Original analysis: How many nucleated cells were present was estimated from reference gene primer amplification. Profiling relied on immunoSEQ multiplex PCR, and the TCRdb table lists in-frame clones only, not all of them. That table furnishes V, J and clone size, whereas the DNA furnished D and trimming. The sample carries 150,000 to 200,000 clones, approximately 89% recorded once. V was cut by 3 bases and J by 2 bases, with 11 bases left in between. This CDR3 comprises 14 residues. Looked up from germline, CDR1 is SEHNR and CDR2 is FQNEAQ (reference sequence). The specimen sequenced was peripheral blood. V usage is TRBV7-9 and J usage is TRBJ2-7; D is unclear. The clonotype was recovered from a woman between 25 and 40 years old with acute or convalescent COVID-19. CDR3 amino acids: CASSLNNLAYEQYF. The CDR3 DNA reads TGTGCCAGCAGCTTGAATAACTTGGCCTACGAGCAGTACTTC.